The 21 T cell receptor beta chains listed next were all sequenced from one sample in a study of blood T cells in healthy people across ages. Using a J-beta primer mix together with a sample-barcoded 5' primer, a second PCR was run for about 6 to 12 cycles. In TCRdb, the 5' RACE reads were re-called with MiXCR into one record per CDR3 protein. The sample carries 500,000 to 600,000 distinct CDR3 sequences, 25% to 30% recorded once. The material sequenced was blood. The source of these receptors is a woman in her seventies in good health.

This sequence joins TRBV4-2 and TRBJ2-1; 7 bases fit TRBD2. The DNA matches TRBJ2-7 better at its end, which makes the J call doubtful. In germline, CDR1 is LGHNA, CDR2 YNFKEQ. The CDR3 runs 12 residues. The CDR3 sequence: CASRSGGYEQYF. CDR3 DNA: TGTGCCAGCCGCTCGGGGGGCTACGAGCAGTACTTC.

This clonotype was observed many times. V usage is TRBV7-2 and J usage is TRBJ2-5, with 7 bases matching TRBD2. This CDR3 has 15 residues. V gave up 3 bases and J gave up 1 base; unmatched junction bases: 5. The germline V gene encodes CDR1 SGHTA and CDR2 FQGNSA. The chain's CDR3 is CASSFVRGFQETQYF. CDR3 sequence (DNA): TGTGCCAGCAGCTTCGTGCGGGGGTTCCAAGAGACCCAGTACTTC.

This clonotype turned up a few times. V gene TRBV4-1 combines with J gene TRBJ1-2; D is undetermined. Germline loops: CDR1 MGHRA, CDR2 YSYEKL. This CDR3 spans 16 amino acids. The V end was cut by 3 bases, the J end by 6 bases, with 20 bases between. CDR3 sequence: CASSHENSRKMDGYTF. CDR3 bases: TGCGCCAGCAGCCACGAAAACAGTAGAAAGATGGATGGCTACACCTTC.

This sequence joins TRBV19 and TRBJ2-1; D unclear. The CDR3 consists of 15 residues. CDR1 is LNHDA, CDR2 SQIVND, per germline (reference sequence). V lost 8 bases to trimming and J lost 8 bases, with 22 bases between them. The CDR3 bases are TGTGCCAGTGGTACGGGCCACTCCTTATTCGATGAGCAGTTCTTC. It specifies CASGTGHSLFDEQFF.

J is TRBJ2-2 and V is TRBV12-3 or TRBV12-4; no clear D. CDR3 length: 13 amino acids. V lost 3 bases and J lost 4, with 6 bases in between. The CDR3: CASSFQVTGELFF. The DNA for the CDR3 is TGTGCCAGCAGTTTTCAAGTCACCGGGGAGCTGTTTTTT.

The chain uses TRBV20-1 and TRBJ1-6; 8 nucleotides line up with TRBD1. In germline, CDR1 is DFQATT, CDR2 SNEGSKA (reference sequence). The CDR3 runs 14 residues. Trimming cost V 8 bases and J 7 bases; bases outside gene matches: 10. The CDR3 coding sequence is TGCAGTTCCCCCGACAGGGGAGACAATTCACCCCTCCACTTT. Its protein product is CSSPDRGDNSPLHF.

The V call is TRBV20-1, the J call TRBJ1-2; D is ambiguous. CDR1 is DFQATT and CDR2 is SNEGSKA in the germline V gene (reference sequence). This CDR3 region has 15 residues. Trimming left V 0 bases short and J 2 bases short, with 13 bases between. The CDR3 nucleotides are TGCAGTGCTAGAGATGAAGTGGGGAGCAACTATGGCTACACCTTC. It is translated as CSARDEVGSNYGYTF.

The chain combines TRBV29-1 with TRBJ2-1; D is unresolved. Germline V gene data show CDR1 as SQVTM and CDR2 as ANQGSEA. The germline V and J ends were trimmed by 6 bases and 4 bases, with 7 bases remaining between them. This CDR3 region has 11 residues. The CDR3 sequence is CSVDPYNEQFF. CDR3 DNA sequence: TGCAGCGTAGACCCGTACAATGAGCAGTTCTTC.

The rearrangement joins TRBV30 to TRBJ1-1, with no clear D. The CDR3 covers 12 residues. Germline assignment: CDR1 GTSNPN and CDR2 SVGIG (reference sequence). Trimming pared 8 bases from V and 0 bases from J, leaving 10 bases between. The CDR3 sequence: CAVFTLNTEAFF. In nucleotides, the CDR3 is TGTGCCGTCTTTACATTGAACACTGAAGCTTTCTTT.

This chain connects TRBV5-1 to TRBJ2-3; 8 positions match TRBD2. Germline CDR1 reads SGHRS; CDR2 reads YFSETQ. V trimming: 7 bases; J trimming: 3 bases; junction bases outside the gene matches: 7. The CDR3 is made up of 14 amino acids. The CDR3 spells CASGPGLATDTQYF. The CDR3 DNA sequence: TGCGCCAGCGGCCCCGGACTAGCTACAGATACGCAGTATTTT.

The chain employs TRBV7-3 and TRBJ2-5; D unclear. The J call may be wrong; the DNA end is better matched by TRBJ2-1. The germline gives CDR1 SGHTA, CDR2 FQGTGA. CDR3 length equals 16 residues. In DNA form, the CDR3 reads TGTGCCAGCAGCTTAATGGAAGCACGAGCCTACAATGAGCAGTTCTTC. It specifies CASSLMEARAYNEQFF.

This clonotype was detected only a few times. The chain has TRBV7-2 and TRBJ2-5; perhaps TRBD2 as D (5 bases). The CDR3 runs to 17 residues. Germline V gives CDR1 SGHTA, CDR2 FQGNSA. Trimming took off 3 bases at V and 1 base at J, with 18 bases between the two ends. The DNA of the CDR3 is TGTGCCAGCAGCTTCCACGCGTGGGCAAGCGGCCAAGAGACCCAGTACTTC. It is translated as CASSFHAWASGQETQYF.

The rearrangement uses TRBV5-4 and TRBJ2-6; 15 bases map to TRBD2. This CDR3 has 19 residues. The V gene end was trimmed by 3 bases and the J gene end by 4 bases; junction bases not matched to a gene: 8. Germline values: CDR1 SGHNT, CDR2 YYREEE (reference sequence). CDR3 region: CASSSRTSGGALGANVLTF. As DNA, the CDR3 is TGTGCCAGCAGCTCACGGACTAGCGGGGGGGCGTTGGGGGCCAACGTCCTGACTTTC.

Note on this clonotype: One end of the junction fails to match germline, which may point to a read error. The chain carries TRBV5-1 and TRBJ1-1; D is possibly TRBD1 (6 bases). Germline values: CDR1 SGHRS, CDR2 YFSETQ. The CDR3 is made up of 14 amino acids. The CDR3 DNA sequence: TGCGCCAGCGCATCCGATCAGGGGACCACTGAAGCTTCCTTT. Protein: CASASDQGTTEASF.

This chain uses TRBV7-2 with TRBJ1-4; D uncertain. The germline V gene encodes CDR1 SGHTA and CDR2 FQGNSA. This CDR3 contains 16 residues. V was trimmed by 5 bases and J by 0 bases, leaving 13 bases between them. CDR3 DNA sequence: TGTGCCAGCAGCCGTGGAGGCATCCCAACTAATGAAAAACTGTTTTTT. It encodes CASSRGGIPTNEKLFF.

This chain links TRBV6-5 with TRBJ1-1, with 7 nucleotides matching TRBD1. The junction had 6 bases not matched to a gene; V was cut back by 4 bases and J by 1 base. The length of the CDR3 is 15 residues. Germline CDR1 and CDR2: MNHEY and SVGAGI. CDR3 sequence (DNA): TGTGCCAGCAGTTTCCAACAGGGGTGGAACACTGAAGCTTTCTTT. It is translated as CASSFQQGWNTEAFF.

A word on this clonotype: A junction boundary mismatches the germline segment, possibly from a read error. J is TRBJ1-5 and V is TRBV29-1; D not certain. Germline CDR1 and CDR2: SQVTM and ANQGSEA. The CDR3 is 14 amino acids. This CDR3 reads CSVSLGFGNQPRHF. Written as DNA, the CDR3 is TGCAGCGTTTCATTGGGCTTTGGCAATCAGCCCCGGCATTTT.

The chain combines TRBV4-3 with TRBJ1-2; D is uncertain. V lost 1 base to trimming and J lost 5 bases, with 11 bases between them. The CDR3 loop spans 14 amino acids. The germline V gene encodes CDR1 LGHNA and CDR2 YSLEER. Here the CDR3 reads CASSQAAGEYGYTF. CDR3 bases: TGCGCCAGCAGCCAAGCGGCAGGAGAATATGGCTACACCTTC.

CDR3 amino acids: CASSTVIAYEQYF. CDR3 nucleotides: TGTGCCAGCTCAACGGTAATAGCCTACGAGCAGTACTTC. The V call is TRBV18, the J call TRBJ2-7; no clear D. The CDR3 totals 13 residues. Trimming removed 5 bases from V and 2 bases from J, with 10 bases in between. The germline CDR1 and CDR2 sequences are KGHSH and LQKENI.

The chain recombines TRBV27 with TRBJ2-5, with D possibly called TRBD1 or TRBD2 (5 bases each). Trimming shortened V by 3 bases and J by 5 bases, and 10 bases separated the two germline ends. CDR1 MNHEY and CDR2 SMNVEV come from the germline V gene (reference sequence). The CDR3 covers 13 residues. CDR3 DNA: TGTGCCAGCAGTTTCCGAGAGGGGGAGACCCAGTACTTC. Translation: CASSFREGETQYF.

V gene TRBV7-9 combines with J gene TRBJ2-3, with TRBD2 matching over 10 bases. The CDR3 sequence is 17 residues long. Trimming at V came to 3 bases and at J to 5 bases, leaving 11 bases not matched to a gene. The germline gives CDR1 SEHNR, CDR2 FQNEAQ (reference sequence). The CDR3 spells CASSFALGLAGVDTQYF. The CDR3 DNA sequence: TGTGCCAGCAGCTTCGCGTTGGGCCTAGCGGGAGTAGATACGCAGTATTTT.